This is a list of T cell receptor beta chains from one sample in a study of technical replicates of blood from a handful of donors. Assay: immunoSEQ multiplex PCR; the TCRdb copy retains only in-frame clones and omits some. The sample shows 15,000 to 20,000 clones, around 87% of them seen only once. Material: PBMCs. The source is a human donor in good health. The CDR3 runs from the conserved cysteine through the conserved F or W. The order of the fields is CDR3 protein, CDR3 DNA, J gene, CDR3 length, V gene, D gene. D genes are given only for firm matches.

CASRDTRTGSSYEQYF,TGTGCCAGCAGAGACACCCGGACAGGGAGCTCCTACGAGCAGTACTTC,TRBJ2-7,16,TRBV5-5,TRBD1
CASSSTGGPETQYF,TGTGCCAGTAGTAGCACGGGAGGGCCGGAGACCCAGTACTTC,TRBJ2-5,14,TRBV19,TRBD2
CASREMGLVTNEQFF,TGTGCCAGCAGAGAAATGGGACTAGTAACCAATGAGCAGTTCTTC,TRBJ2-1,15,TRBV2,TRBD2
CASLITPGLGGGYTF,TGCGCCAGCCTAATCACCCCGGGACTCGGAGGCGGCTACACCTTC,TRBJ1-2,15,TRBV5-1,NA
CASSEIPGFSEQFF,TGTGCCAGCAGTGAAATTCCCGGGTTTTCTGAGCAGTTCTTC,TRBJ2-1,14,TRBV6-4,NA
CASSLDRLNTEAFF,TGTGCCAGCAGTTTGGACAGGCTGAACACTGAAGCTTTCTTT,TRBJ1-1,14,TRBV6-6,TRBD1
CASSLELDTQYF,TGCGCCAGCAGCTTGGAGCTGGATACGCAGTATTTT,TRBJ2-3,12,TRBV5-1,NA
CASSPGGNLGEQYF,TGTGCCAGCAGCCCCGGGGGAAATTTAGGCGAGCAGTACTTC,TRBJ2-7,14,TRBV7-2,NA
CASSGGADRLYNEQFF,TGTGCCAGCAGCGGAGGGGCCGACAGGCTCTACAATGAGCAGTTCTTC,TRBJ2-1,16,TRBV9,NA
CASSQPLRQTNYGYTF,TGCGCCAGCAGCCAACCCCTGCGACAGACCAACTATGGCTACACCTTC,TRBJ1-2,16,TRBV4-1,NA
CASSISGDYGNEQFF,TGTGCCAGTAGTATTTCGGGGGATTATGGCAATGAGCAGTTCTTC,TRBJ2-1,15,TRBV19,NA
CASSVLLAGLNEQFF,TGTGCCAGCAGTGTCCTACTAGCGGGACTGAATGAGCAGTTCTTC,TRBJ2-1,15,TRBV6-4,TRBD2